A single sample is the source of the 20 T cell receptor beta chains below, sequenced in a study of read filtering for tumor transcriptome and immune sequencing. From 350 to 500 ng of RNA, a library with molecular barcoded alpha/delta and beta/gamma adaptors was made. TCRdb passed the reads through MiXCR, listing each CDR3 protein once. The sample lists fewer than 45,000 distinct CDR3 sequences, 12% seen once, with around 35% in the top ten. Input material: a population of CD138-negative cells sorted from bone marrow. These receptors were taken from a donor at least 40 years old with multiple myeloma.

Many counts were recorded for this clonotype. The CDR3 here is CASSPFTLYNEQFF. Here the CDR3 DNA reads TGTGCCAGCAGCCCCTTCACTCTCTACAATGAGCAGTTCTTC. V is TRBV11-2 and J is TRBJ2-1, with D unclear. The length of the CDR3 is 14 residues. The V gene's germline CDR1 is SGHAT and CDR2 FQNNGV. Between the trimmed V and J ends, which lost 5 bases and 3 bases, there was a span of 11 bases. The variable domain in full, completed from reference TRBV11-2 and TRBJ2-1, reads EAGVAQSPRYKIIEKRQSVAFWCNPISGHATLYWYQQILGQGPKLLIQFQNNGVVDDSQLPKDRFSAERLKGVDSTLKIQPAKLEDSAVYLCASSPFTLYNEQFFGPGTRLTVL.

This clonotype was recorded at least ten times. CDR3 DNA: TGTGCCAGCAGCTTAGCTACGGGGGGCTCCCCGAAGACCCAGTACTTC. Its translation: CASSLATGGSPKTQYF. This sequence joins TRBV7-6 and TRBJ2-5, with D maybe TRBD2 (7 bases). The CDR3 has 16 residues. Trimming left V 0 bases short and J 6 bases short, with 17 bases between. CDR1 and CDR2 from the germline V gene are SGHVS and FNYEAQ.

Comment on this clonotype: A single base is all that separates this from a far larger clone, so a read error is likely. V is TRBV11-1 and J is TRBJ1-1, with D uncertain. The CDR3 runs 13 residues. V was cut by 5 bases and J by 7 bases, with 14 bases left in between. Germline V gene lookup returns CDR1 SGHAT and CDR2 FQDESV (reference sequence). CDR3 protein: CASSPGLLGEAFF. In DNA, the CDR3 is TGTGCCAGCAGCCCCGGGCTGCTTGGTGAAGCTTTCTTT.

There are many counts of this clonotype. V is TRBV28 and J is TRBJ2-3; D is unresolved. Between the trimmed V and J ends, which lost 6 bases and 5 bases, there was a span of 12 bases. The CDR3 sequence is 13 residues long. The germline V gene has CDR1 MDHEN and CDR2 SYDVKM. In nucleotides, the CDR3 is TGTGCCAGCAGCCACTACTCACGAGATACGCAGTATTTT. The encoded protein is CASSHYSRDTQYF.

The chain combines TRBV5-1 with TRBJ1-3; TRBD1 matches 8 bases. The CDR3 extends over 16 amino acids. Germline CDR1 and CDR2: SGHRS and YFSETQ. The V gene end was trimmed by 3 bases and the J gene end by 2 bases; junction bases not matched to a gene: 7. The CDR3 here is CASSSTGGNTGNTIYF. The DNA for the CDR3 is TGCGCCAGCAGCTCTACAGGGGGTAATACTGGAAACACCATATATTTT.

This clonotype was detected many times. The chain employs TRBV7-2 and TRBJ2-1; the match to TRBD1 covers 7 bases. Trimming took 6 bases from V and 3 from J; bases not matched to a gene: 8. The CDR3 is made up of 15 amino acids. Germline V gives CDR1 SGHTA, CDR2 FQGNSA. The CDR3 here is CASRNDRAYYNEQFF. CDR3 DNA: TGTGCCAGCAGAAACGACAGGGCCTACTACAATGAGCAGTTCTTC. The full variable domain, rest sourced from reference TRBV7-2 and TRBJ2-1, is GAGVSQSPSNKVTEKGKDVELRCDPISGHTALYWYRQSLGQGLEFLIYFQGNSAPDKSGLPSDRFSAERTGGSVSTLTIQRTQQEDSAVYLCASRNDRAYYNEQFFGPGTRLTVL.

In its sample, this clonotype was seen many times. The rearrangement uses TRBV7-9 and TRBJ2-7, with 9 bases matching TRBD1. Germline values: CDR1 SEHNR, CDR2 FQNEAQ (reference sequence). The CDR3 covers 16 residues. Losses at the gene ends were 6 bases for V and 2 bases for J; bases not matched to a gene: 11. The CDR3 is CASSSEPGQGAYEQYF. CDR3 bases: TGTGCCAGCAGTTCCGAGCCGGGACAGGGAGCCTACGAGCAGTACTTC.

This clonotype was detected many times. The chain has TRBV4-1 and TRBJ2-3, with D hard to call. Trimming cost V 3 bases and J 3 bases, with 4 bases left between them. Germline V lookup: CDR1 MGHRA, CDR2 YSYEKL. CDR3 length equals 12 residues. DNA for the CDR3: TGCGCCAGCAGCCATCAGACAGATACGCAGTATTTT. As protein: CASSHQTDTQYF.

This clonotype was counted at least ten times. The rearrangement joins TRBV6-5 to TRBJ2-2; D gene ambiguous. Looked up from germline, CDR1 is MNHEY and CDR2 is SVGAGI. The CDR3 runs 16 residues. The V and J ends lost 6 bases and 3 bases respectively, with 17 bases between them. The CDR3 sequence: CASRSHESLHTGELFF. In DNA, the CDR3 is TGTGCCAGCAGATCACACGAATCTCTCCACACCGGGGAGCTGTTTTTT.

The sample holds many counts of this clonotype. The CDR3: CSVAAENEKLFF. The CDR3 nucleotides read TGCAGCGTTGCGGCCGAGAATGAAAAACTGTTTTTT. This chain uses TRBV29-1 with TRBJ1-4; D remains unclear. There are 12 residues in the CDR3. Trimming cost V 4 bases and J 5 bases, with 8 bases left between them. Germline CDR1 and CDR2: SQVTM and ANQGSEA.

There are many counts of this clonotype. The rearrangement joins TRBV6-6 to TRBJ1-2; D is possibly TRBD1 (6 bases). The germline gives CDR1 MNHNY, CDR2 SVGAGI (reference sequence). V lost 5 bases, J lost 3 bases, and 13 bases lay in between. The CDR3 extends over 14 amino acids. Here the CDR3 DNA reads TGTGCCAGCAGTAAGGGGGGAGTGTACTATGGCTACACCTTC. Amino acid sequence: CASSKGGVYYGYTF.

Worth noting for this clonotype: A much larger clone differs by one base, so this may be a read error. The rearrangement uses TRBV28 and TRBJ1-2; possibly TRBD1 for D (6 bases). Germline CDR1 and CDR2: MDHEN and SYDVKM. With 1 base removed from V and 12 bases from J, the gap between germline ends came to 15 bases. This CDR3 is 13 amino acids long. CDR3 sequence: CASSLSGAGGHTF. The CDR3 region has the DNA TGTGCCAGCAGTTTATCGGGGGCGGGCGGCCACACCTTC.

This clonotype was observed at least ten times. V usage is TRBV9 and J usage is TRBJ2-2; D is ambiguous. The CDR3 has 15 amino acids. The V end lost 0 bases, the J end lost 2 bases, and 8 bases lay between the germline ends. The germline V gene encodes CDR1 SGDLS and CDR2 YYNGEE. CDR3 sequence: CASSVEELNTGELFF. In DNA, the CDR3 is TGTGCCAGCAGCGTAGAGGAACTTAACACCGGGGAGCTGTTTTTT.

This clonotype was seen many times. The chain carries TRBV29-1 and TRBJ2-1, with unresolved D. V was trimmed by 0 bases and J by 5 bases, leaving 11 bases between them. This CDR3 has 14 residues. Germline V lookup: CDR1 SQVTM, CDR2 ANQGSEA. DNA of the CDR3: TGCAGCGTTGAAGATAGGACCCTCCACAATGAGCAGTTCTTC. Translated: CSVEDRTLHNEQFF.

This clonotype was seen a handful of times. At one end the junction does not follow the germline gene, possibly because of a read error. The rearrangement uses TRBV3-1 and TRBJ2-4, with D perhaps TRBD2 (5 bases). Germline V CDR1 and CDR2: LGHDT, YNNKEL (reference sequence). The CDR3 consists of 15 residues. The CDR3 coding sequence is TGTGCCATCAGCCAGAACGCGGGAGCCAAAAACATTCAGTACTTC. Translating it yields CAISQNAGAKNIQYF.

Remarks on this clonotype: Sequence at one end of the junction differs from germline and may be a read error. This rearrangement joins TRBV5-5 to TRBJ2-7; no clear D gene. This CDR3 comprises 13 residues. Per germline, CDR1 SGHKS and CDR2 YYEKEE (reference sequence). CDR3 sequence (DNA): TGTGTCAGCAGCCGATCCTACTCCTACGAGCAGTACTTC. This codes for CVSSRSYSYEQYF.

This clonotype came up many times. The rearrangement joins TRBV7-9 to TRBJ2-1; weak D call: TRBD1 (5 bases). V lost 2 bases to trimming and J lost 4 bases, with 15 bases between them. The CDR3 loop spans 16 amino acids. The germline V gene has CDR1 SEHNR and CDR2 FQNEAQ (reference sequence). In DNA, the CDR3 is TGTGCCAGCAGCTTATTCGTAACAACAGGTTACAATGAGCAGTTCTTC. Amino acids: CASSLFVTTGYNEQFF.

Points on this clonotype: This clone may be a read error of a much larger clone one base away. The V and J genes are TRBV5-1 and TRBJ2-7; 11 nucleotides match TRBD2. Germline CDR1 is SGHRS and CDR2 is YFSETQ. The CDR3 is 14 residues long. The CDR3 DNA is TGCGCCAGCGGCTTTAGCGGGGGGGCGCAGGAGCAGTACTTC. Residues: CASGFSGGAQEQYF.

There are many counts of this clonotype. This may arise from a read error, as a much more abundant clone is one base away. CDR3 bases: TGTGCCACCAGCGCTCTTGATCGGCCCCAGCATTTT. It encodes CATSALDRPQHF. The chain combines TRBV24-1 with TRBJ1-5, with unresolved D. The CDR3 runs 12 residues. V lost 7 bases to trimming and J lost 9 bases, with 12 bases between them. Germline-derived CDR1 and CDR2 are KGHDR and SFDVKD.

This clonotype was recorded at least ten times. The J gene is TRBJ2-7, the V gene TRBV7-2; D is ambiguous. Trimming took 5 bases from V and 5 from J, leaving 10 bases between them. The CDR3 is made up of 12 amino acids. Per germline, CDR1 SGHTA and CDR2 FQGNSA. The CDR3 reads CASSPSGDEQYF. CDR3 in DNA: TGTGCCAGCAGCCCAAGTGGCGACGAGCAGTACTTC.